A selection of T cell receptor beta chains follows, all from one sample in a study of blood T cells in healthy people across ages. TCRdb reprocessed the 5' RACE reads via MiXCR and lists one record per CDR3 protein. The repertoire has around 1,700,000 distinct CDR3 sequences, approximately 28% of them found once; the top ten carry roughly 8%. Material: blood. These receptors all stem from a woman in her 30s in good health. CDR3s leave out the opening cysteine and the closing phenylalanine or tryptophan. A D gene is named only where the DNA matches it firmly. Clone size, where shown, is once, few, many, or a class for clones that have expanded.

TRBV29-1	NA	TRBJ2-5	NA	SGEQAQETQY
TRBV7-2	NA	TRBJ2-7	NA	ASSSYAGTSYEQY
TRBV7-9	many	TRBJ2-3	TRBD1	ASSLGGQLSTDTQY
TRBV28	NA	TRBJ2-7	TRBD1	ASTTPGTGVHEQY
TRBV20-1	many	TRBJ2-5	NA	SALGLSAKETQY
TRBV30	NA	TRBJ1-5	NA	AWSRRSNQPQH
TRBV5-6	NA	TRBJ2-3	TRBD1	ASSSGTGVADTQY
TRBV14	few	TRBJ1-2	NA	ASSQDTFGGGYT
TRBV29-1	few	TRBJ1-1	TRBD1	SVSRGPGTEAF
TRBV6-6	NA	TRBJ1-2	TRBD1	ASGGATGANQAGHT
TRBV7-9	few	TRBJ1-2	NA	ASIRSGNYGYT
TRBV18	few	TRBJ2-1	TRBD1	ASSSTTGFDEQF
TRBV10-2	NA	TRBJ1-6	NA	ASSEQGRSSYNSPLH
TRBV5-1	few	TRBJ2-5	NA	ASSLASGARETQY
TRBV10-1	few	TRBJ2-7	NA	ASSAGTIDEQY
TRBV9	many	TRBJ2-3	TRBD2	ASSVEVAGGSDTQY
TRBV5-1	few	TRBJ1-2	TRBD1	TSTRGQGAAPNYGYT
TRBV7-2	many	TRBJ2-7	TRBD1	ASSYGTGVGYEQY
TRBV7-2	NA	TRBJ1-2	NA	ASSLTEAGGYT
TRBV28	few	TRBJ2-7	TRBD1	ASSPAGGTFSEQY
TRBV28	NA	TRBJ2-7	TRBD2	ASSGTSGNLYEQY
TRBV18	NA	TRBJ2-5	NA	ASSQEPGETQY
TRBV7-2	many	TRBJ2-7	NA	ASSESLRGGEQY
TRBV6-7	NA	TRBJ2-5	NA	ASSYIRGGYETRY
TRBV14	few	TRBJ2-7	NA	ASSQTLTYEQY
TRBV27	NA	TRBJ2-3	NA	ASSRVREADTQY
TRBV28	many	TRBJ1-2	NA	ASIPEGTRYGYT
TRBV7-9	NA	TRBJ2-3	NA	ACKRDPSTDTQY
TRBV5-1	many	TRBJ2-1	NA	ASSALTGASYNEQF
TRBV6-2/TRBV6-3	NA	TRBJ2-2	TRBD2	ASNAVGGGADWWTNTGELF
TRBV12-3/TRBV12-4	NA	TRBJ1-2	NA	ASSFSRFYGYT
TRBV7-9	few	TRBJ1-5	NA	ASSQFRDQPQH
TRBV7-2	once	TRBJ2-3	TRBD1	ASSQRTGGTDTRY
TRBV9	NA	TRBJ2-3	TRBD1	ASSGRKGAVTDTLY
TRBV7-2	NA	TRBJ2-1	TRBD1	ASSARTGSYNEQF
TRBV20-1	NA	TRBJ1-4	NA	SARESQQGPEKLF
TRBV27	few	TRBJ2-1	NA	ASRGHSSYEQF
TRBV12-3/TRBV12-4	few	TRBJ2-7	NA	ASSFAGRGYEQY
TRBV11-3	NA	TRBJ2-3	NA	ASGLGVAGDTQY
TRBV20-1	NA	TRBJ2-3	NA	SARPGQATDTQY
TRBV18	few	TRBJ1-1	NA	ASSPRQVGMSTEAF
TRBV6-5	NA	TRBJ2-4	NA	ASSYDGDNEQY
TRBV11-2	NA	TRBJ1-2	TRBD1	ASSLDSGQVYGYT